This entry concerns a single TCR beta chain. This specimen belongs to a study of blood T cell repertoires in COVID-19. Sequenced by immunoSEQ multiplex PCR; TCRdb stores in-frame clones only, minus some. The top ten hold 2.5% to 3.5% of the sample, which has some 350,000 clones, roughly nine tenths seen once. Each participant's cohort was designated according to participant-reported clinical history. After removal of 4 bases from V and 9 bases from J, the junction contained 12 bases not matched to a gene. The CDR3 loop spans 16 amino acids. The germline gives CDR1 SGHDT, CDR2 YYEEEE. Sequenced input: PBMCs or T cells enriched from blood (not recorded which). V and J are TRBV5-6 and TRBJ1-6; 8 positions agree with TRBD1. The source is a woman in her twenties or thirties who had recovered from COVID-19. CDR3 coding DNA: TGTGCCAGCAGCAGGGGACAGGCGCCCGGAGTTTCACCCCTCCACTTT. Translated: CASSRGQAPGVSPLHF.